This T cell receptor (beta chain) stems from a study of T cell responses to AZD1222 COVID-19 vaccine (dated by TCRdb to the early 2020s). The study in broad terms: TCR sequencing was performed for 230 to 250 trial participants, of whom around 210 were given two doses of AZD1222 and around 25 were given two doses of MenACWY control vaccine. Trial participants were enrolled by age into subgroups of 18-55, 56-69 and 70-plus years, and about 150, 27 and 61 TCR-sequenced participants, respectively, were included in these subgroups. Findings and caveats that apply to the study as a whole: CD4 TCRs associated with the vaccine covered the entire spike protein, and the dominant responses were in regions 160-218 and 743-854. Participants were mostly white British and included more females than males, and it was suggested by the authors that clonal diversity may have been underestimated. In the small 56-69-year group, the increase in depth fell short of significance, most likely because of low power. Epitopes outside the regions mutated in the B.1.351 and B.1.1.7 variants were reportedly recognized by nearly half of the unique spike-specific TCRs. Conclusions about previously exposed vaccinees are limited, since just five or six AZD1222 recipients were seropositive for SARS-CoV-2 at baseline. No day 14 peak-response samples were available, so repertoires were characterized only after the peak T cell response. A significant rise in spike-specific TCR breadth and depth was observed after two AZD1222 doses relative to day 0 and relative to MenACWY recipients.

Read against the paper, the sample's time point label means: baseline before first vaccination. In the paper's terms, the treatment or condition label means: meningococcal conjugate vaccine given as trial control. Vaccinee samples were obtained from the UK trials COV001 and COV002, which included a single-blind randomized controlled phase 2/3 trial of AZD1222 (ChAdOx1 nCoV-19) in healthy adults. Trial participant PBMC samples were collected at day 0 and day 28 after the second dose for TCRbeta chain sequencing. Points on this clone: Its cognate antigen has yet to be identified. Base qualities were left out, and no much larger clone turns up one base away.

The CDR3 regions of human TCRbeta chains were analyzed by immunosequencing. Concerning the study's data processing: Repertoire TCRs were matched against a reference library of SARS-CoV-2-specific TCRs generated with the MIRA antigen-specificity platform. Breadth meant the fraction of unique TCRs that were SARS-CoV-2-associated, whereas depth meant the fraction of total T cells that were SARS-CoV-2-associated. Using the MIRA data, each spike-specific TCR was assigned both to the spike region to which the TCR was reactive and to a CD4 or CD8 class. Log10-transformed breadth and depth values were compared by one-way ANOVA with Sidak's multiple comparisons tests. This is the immuneACCESS table as TCRdb keeps it, with only in-frame sequences that have V and J called. A part of the clones is gone; compared with another copy, unresolved V genes explain less than half, and the rest is unexplained. Clone size and the V and J calls come from that table; the DNA yielded D and trimming. This sample lists 130,000 to 150,000 clones; roughly 80% were detected once. The ten largest clones capture 4.1% of the sample.

Based on the germline V gene (reference sequence), the CDR1 and CDR2 sequences are SEHNR and FQNEAQ. Its CDR3 holds 16 amino acids, cysteine through phenylalanine. The DNA shown is the 48-base CDR3, in frame from base 1. Cut back by 5 bases and 0 bases, the V and J ends lie 11 bases apart. The sample was peripheral blood, taken on day 0 of MenACWY control vaccination. This TCR was sampled from an adult in good health. Rearrangement joined TRBV7-9 to TRBJ2-6; a tentative D call is TRBD1 (6 bases match). Here is the DNA: TGTGCCAGCAGCCTACAGGGAAGCTCTGGGGCCAACGTCCTGACTTTC. Translated, this gives CASSLQGSSGANVLTF.